One sample yielded the 2 T cell receptor beta chains listed below, sequenced in a study of OX40 agonist ivuxolimab in advanced cancers. Method: immunoSEQ multiplex PCR; TCRdb's copy keeps in-frame clones and lacks some. The sample has 78,000 or so clones; around 90% are singletons. The material was CD4+ or CD8+ T cells sorted from blood, obtained in a trial of the OX40 agonist ivuxolimab. The receptors shown here come from an adult with an advanced solid tumor such as melanoma, head and neck, liver or kidney cancer.

The J gene is TRBJ2-2, the V gene TRBV10-3; D perhaps matches TRBD1 (6 bases). In germline, CDR1 is ENHRY, CDR2 SYGVKD. The V end was cut by 2 bases, the J end by 4 bases, with 14 bases between. The CDR3 runs to 16 residues. The DNA for the CDR3 is TGTGCCATCAGTGAGGGTAAGGGGGTCTCCACCGGGGAGCTGTTTTTT. Protein sequence: CAISEGKGVSTGELFF.

V gene TRBV11-2 combines with J gene TRBJ2-1; 14 bases agree with TRBD2. The germline gives CDR1 SGHAT, CDR2 FQNNGV. The CDR3 spans 16 residues. V shed 3 bases and J 7 bases; nucleotides not matched to a gene: 5. CDR3 sequence (DNA): TGTGCCAGCAGCTTGCCGCGGACTAGCGGGAGGAATGAGCAGTTCTTC. It specifies CASSLPRTSGRNEQFF. The complete variable domain, with remaining parts taken from reference TRBV11-2 and TRBJ2-1, reads EAGVAQSPRYKIIEKRQSVAFWCNPISGHATLYWYQQILGQGPKLLIQFQNNGVVDDSQLPKDRFSAERLKGVDSTLKIQPAKLEDSAVYLCASSLPRTSGRNEQFFGPGTRLTVL.